The 16 T cell receptor beta chains below come from one sample, sequenced in a study of regulatory T cells in long-lasting Graves disease. Through Arm-PCR of CDR3 regions and iRepertoire HTBI primers, TCR beta libraries were built. Each CDR3 protein gets one entry after TCRdb re-called the multiplex PCR reads with MiXCR. This sample carries roughly 450,000 distinct CDR3 sequences, about a fifth of them seen once, and the ten largest clones take approximately 7.8%. Sample time point: persistent/refractory GD, antithyroid drugs over 5 years with positive TRAb. RNA extracted from PBMCs served as the sequencing template. Sequencing was performed on peripheral blood mononuclear cells (PBMCs), taken when the disease was refractory, from a patient treated with antithyroid drugs. These receptors were taken from a female donor with Graves disease.

On this clonotype itself: This may arise from a read error, as a much more abundant clone is one base away. V is TRBV27 and J is TRBJ2-7, with D perhaps TRBD1 (6 bases). Trimming cost V 7 bases and J 2 bases, with 15 bases left between them. In germline, CDR1 is MNHEY, CDR2 SMNVEV (reference sequence). CDR3 length: 14 residues. The CDR3 bases are TGTGCCAGCACCGAGGGACACCCCCCCTACGAGCAGTACTTC. Translating gives CASTEGHPPYEQYF.

The chain combines TRBV27 with TRBJ1-5; D uncertain. Germline assignment: CDR1 MNHEY and CDR2 SMNVEV (reference sequence). The CDR3 is 14 residues long. V shed 6 bases and J shed 1 base, with 10 bases lying between them. In nucleotides, the CDR3 is TGTGCCAGCAGGGATGGACTCAGCAATCAGCCCCAGCATTTT. Protein product: CASRDGLSNQPQHF.

This clonotype was recorded at least ten times. The chain employs TRBV19 and TRBJ1-1, with 8 bases matching TRBD1. This CDR3 spans 14 amino acids. Germline CDR1 reads LNHDA; CDR2 reads SQIVND (reference sequence). The V segment lost 5 bases and the J segment 5 bases; nucleotides outside the gene matches: 7. CDR3 region: CASSVQGVLTEAFF. As DNA, the CDR3 is TGTGCCAGTAGTGTACAGGGGGTACTAACTGAAGCTTTCTTT.

In this sample, this clonotype turned up many times. This rearrangement joins TRBV6-5 to TRBJ2-7; D tentatively reads TRBD1 or TRBD2 (5 bases each). The CDR3 runs 13 residues. Trimming shortened V by 4 bases and J by 8 bases, and 15 bases separated the two germline ends. Germline V gene lookup returns CDR1 MNHEY and CDR2 SVGAGI. DNA of the CDR3: TGTGCCAGCAGTTCCACGGGGCAGGCACAGCAGTACTTC. Its translation: CASSSTGQAQQYF.

This clonotype occurred many times. The CDR3 loop is CASSQSETSTEAFF. The CDR3 DNA reads TGTGCCAGCAGCCAATCGGAGACAAGTACTGAAGCTTTCTTT. The J gene is TRBJ1-1, the V gene TRBV3-1; D gene ambiguous. The length of the CDR3 is 14 residues. The V end lost 2 bases, the J end lost 5 bases, and 12 bases lay between the germline ends. Germline assignment: CDR1 LGHDT and CDR2 YNNKEL (reference sequence).

The gene calls are TRBV7-2 and TRBJ1-5; no clear D gene. V dropped 1 base and J dropped 6 bases, with 7 bases sitting between them. This CDR3 spans 13 amino acids. CDR1 is SGHTA and CDR2 is FQGNSA in the germline V gene. CDR3 DNA sequence: TGTGCCAGCAGCTTAGAACAGACTCAGCCCCAGCATTTT. Translation gives CASSLEQTQPQHF.

In its sample, this clonotype was seen many times. This chain joins TRBV11-2 and TRBJ2-7; a possible D gene is TRBD1 (5 bases). V lost 3 bases and J 0 bases, leaving 12 bases between the germline ends. This CDR3 has 15 amino acids. Germline V gene data show CDR1 as SGHAT and CDR2 as FQNNGV. CDR3 bases: TGTGCCAGCAGCTTCGGCAGGGCGATCTCCTACGAGCAGTACTTC. This translates into CASSFGRAISYEQYF.

The rearrangement links TRBV6-2 or TRBV6-3 to TRBJ2-7; the D gene is possibly TRBD1 (6 bases). Germline V lookup: CDR1 MNHEY, CDR2 SVGEGT. V gave up 4 bases and J gave up 3 bases, with 10 bases separating them. CDR3 length: 13 amino acids. The CDR3 here is CASSFAQGYEQYF. As DNA, the CDR3 is TGTGCCAGCAGTTTCGCACAGGGCTACGAGCAGTACTTC.

This chain links TRBV7-9 with TRBJ2-2; D is unclear. Germline CDR1 is SEHNR and CDR2 is FQNEAQ (reference sequence). V shed 5 bases and J shed 4 bases, with 8 bases lying between them. This CDR3 comprises 13 residues. The CDR3 spells CASSDVRTGELFF. For the CDR3, the DNA is TGTGCCAGCAGCGACGTTCGCACCGGGGAGCTGTTTTTT.

The chain combines TRBV11-2 with TRBJ2-7, with 7 nucleotides matching TRBD2. The CDR3 is made up of 13 amino acids. The ends lost 4 bases at V and 2 bases at J; junction bases unmatched: 2. CDR1 is SGHAT and CDR2 is FQNNGV in the germline V gene. The CDR3 loop is CASSSTSAYEQYF. CDR3 coding DNA: TGTGCCAGCAGCTCCACTAGCGCCTACGAGCAGTACTTC.

This chain links TRBV7-3 with TRBJ2-5; D may match TRBD1 or TRBD2 (5 bases each). Trimming shortened V by 5 bases and J by 1 base, and 11 bases separated the two germline ends. The CDR3 covers 14 residues. Germline V gene lookup returns CDR1 SGHTA and CDR2 FQGTGA. CDR3: CASSPPGTQETQYF. In DNA form, the CDR3 reads TGTGCCAGCAGCCCCCCCGGGACCCAAGAGACCCAGTACTTC. The whole variable domain, remainder taken from reference TRBV7-3 and TRBJ2-5, is GAGVSQTPSNKVTEKGKYVELRCDPISGHTALYWYRQSLGQGPEFLIYFQGTGAADDSGLPNDRFFAVRPEGSVSTLKIQRTERGDSAVYLCASSPPGTQETQYFGPGTRLLVL.

This clonotype was observed at least ten times. The chain links TRBV20-1 to TRBJ2-7; 10 bases map to TRBD2. Germline V gene lookup returns CDR1 DFQATT and CDR2 SNEGSKA (reference sequence). This CDR3 spans 15 amino acids. V lost 3 bases and J lost 1; bases outside the gene matches: 6. Here the CDR3 DNA reads TGCAGTGCTAGTGGCCGACTAGCGGGTTCCTACGAGCAGTACTTC. This sequence encodes CSASGRLAGSYEQYF.

This clonotype has more than one count but fewer than ten. The J gene is TRBJ1-1, the V gene TRBV4-1; D perhaps matches TRBD1 (6 bases). The length of the CDR3 is 15 residues. V lost 4 bases, J lost 11 bases, and 23 bases lay in between. Germline values: CDR1 MGHRA, CDR2 YSYEKL. CDR3 sequence: CASSPSAGGAGWAFF. CDR3 coding DNA: TGCGCCAGCAGCCCATCCGCGGGGGGCGCCGGTTGGGCTTTCTTT.

The rearrangement joins TRBV20-1 to TRBJ2-1, with D possibly matching TRBD1 (5 bases). Germline V gene sequence: CDR1 DFQATT, CDR2 SNEGSKA (reference sequence). With 4 bases removed from V and 0 bases from J, the gap between germline ends came to 13 bases. The CDR3 length is 15 residues. The CDR3 sequence: CSAKMGHSSYNEQFF. In DNA form, the CDR3 reads TGCAGTGCTAAGATGGGGCACAGCTCCTACAATGAGCAGTTCTTC.

The V gene is TRBV20-1, the J gene TRBJ2-3, with 11 bases identical to TRBD2. The CDR3 covers 17 residues. Per germline, CDR1 DFQATT and CDR2 SNEGSKA (reference sequence). V lost 2 bases and J lost 2; bases outside the gene matches: 9. As DNA, the CDR3 is TGCAGTGCTAGAAAGCTAGCGGGAGGAGGGGTCACAGATACGCAGTATTTT. Its translation is CSARKLAGGGVTDTQYF.

In this sample, this clonotype turned up many times. V gene TRBV29-1 combines with J gene TRBJ1-2; no firm D call. The CDR3 is made up of 12 amino acids. V lost 2 bases to trimming and J lost 5 bases, with 9 bases between them. CDR1 is SQVTM and CDR2 is ANQGSEA in the germline V gene. The CDR3 here is CSVELSRYGYTF. In DNA, the CDR3 is TGCAGCGTTGAACTATCTAGATATGGCTACACCTTC.